This T cell receptor beta chain came from a study of blood T cells in healthy people across ages. This clonotype has only one observation. A read error may be the cause here, since a much bigger clone is one base away. The CDR3 length is 15 residues. Germline V gives CDR1 MDHEN, CDR2 SYDVKM. Using a J-beta primer mix together with a sample-barcoded 5' primer, a second PCR was run for about 7 to 12 cycles. TCRdb reanalysed the 5' RACE reads using MiXCR and keeps one entry per CDR3 protein. The table records approximately 800,000 distinct CDR3 sequences, 46% of them present only once. V usage is TRBV28 and J usage is TRBJ2-3; tentative D call: TRBD2 (6 bases). Sequenced material: blood. The receptor was derived from an elderly man in good health. The CDR3 nucleotides read TGTGCCAGCGGTTTCGCGGGATTCGGCACAGATACGCAGTATTTT. Translated, it gives CASGFAGFGTDTQYF.